The 9 T cell receptor beta chains given below trace back to one sample, sequenced in a study of T cell responses to AZD1222 COVID-19 vaccine. Data came from immunoSEQ multiplex PCR; TCRdb stores just in-frame clones and leaves some out. The top ten hold roughly 4.4% of the sample, which has over 150,000 clones, under 95% seen once. Material: peripheral blood, obtained on day 0 of MenACWY control vaccination. The receptors shown here come from an adult in good health.

In DNA form, the CDR3 reads TGTGCCAGCAGCTTACTGGATTTAGGATCAGGTAATGAGCAGTTCTTC. Residues: CASSLLDLGSGNEQFF. The chain joins TRBV7-3 to TRBJ2-1; D unclear. Germline V CDR1 and CDR2: SGHTA, FQGTGA. With 2 bases removed from V and 7 bases from J, the gap between germline ends came to 18 bases. This CDR3 has 16 residues.

This chain connects TRBV5-1 to TRBJ2-2; no firm D call. Germline CDR1 reads SGHRS; CDR2 reads YFSETQ. The CDR3 runs to 14 residues. V lost 4 bases to trimming and J lost 4 bases, with 11 bases between them. CDR3 region: CASSPSFGTGELFF. Written as DNA, the CDR3 is TGCGCCAGCAGCCCCTCGTTTGGCACCGGGGAGCTGTTTTTT.

The chain combines TRBV13 with TRBJ1-2; D is unresolved. CDR3 length: 14 amino acids. Germline CDR1 PRHDT, CDR2 FYEKMQ (reference sequence). V lost 0 bases, J lost 1 base, and 6 bases lay in between. In DNA, the CDR3 is TGTGCCAGCAGCTTAGGGCGGGGTAACTATGGCTACACCTTC. Translating it yields CASSLGRGNYGYTF.

This clone was picked up one time. The chain uses TRBV3-1 (or the pseudogene TRBV3-2) and TRBJ2-2; the D gene is possibly TRBD2 (5 bases). V was clipped by 7 bases and J by 5 bases, with 11 bases between them. CDR3 length: 13 amino acids. Germline V gene lookup returns CDR1 LGHDT and CDR2 YNNKEL (reference sequence). The CDR3 is CASNSRGTGELFF. Here the CDR3 DNA reads TGTGCCAGCAATTCACGAGGGACCGGGGAGCTGTTTTTT.

V and J are TRBV12-3 or TRBV12-4 and TRBJ2-7, with 8 bases aligning to TRBD1. The CDR3 totals 12 residues. Trimming took 4 bases from V and 6 from J; bases not matched to a gene: 2. CDR3 in DNA: TGTGCCAGCAGTTATACAGGGGGCGAGCAGTACTTC. It codes for CASSYTGGEQYF.

The V and J genes are TRBV19 and TRBJ1-3, with D possibly TRBD1 on 5 matching bases. Germline V lookup: CDR1 LNHDA, CDR2 SQIVND (reference sequence). The CDR3 totals 15 residues. V dropped 7 bases and J dropped 0 bases, with 13 bases sitting between them. CDR3 in amino acids: CASTQGRTSGNTIYF. In DNA form, the CDR3 reads TGTGCCAGTACCCAGGGACGGACCTCTGGAAACACCATATATTTT.

The chain couples TRBV28 to TRBJ2-7; 11 bases map to TRBD2. Germline V gene lookup returns CDR1 MDHEN and CDR2 SYDVKM. The CDR3 loop spans 15 amino acids. Germline trimming cut 4 bases from V and 4 bases from J; bases unmatched to any gene: 6. The CDR3 here is CASSSLTSGMYEQYF. The CDR3 region has the DNA TGTGCCAGCAGTTCCCTGACTAGCGGGATGTACGAGCAGTACTTC.

The chain employs TRBV3-1 (or the pseudogene TRBV3-2) and TRBJ2-5; a possible D gene is TRBD2 (5 bases). The CDR3 consists of 16 residues. V lost 0 bases, J lost 1 base, and 12 bases lay in between. Germline CDR1 and CDR2: LGHDT and YNNKEL (reference sequence). CDR3 bases: TGTGCCAGCAGCCAAGATGAAGCTAGCAGCCAAGAGACCCAGTACTTC. This encodes CASSQDEASSQETQYF.

The chain employs TRBV7-9 and TRBJ1-2, with D perhaps matching TRBD1 (5 bases). The CDR3 runs 12 residues. With 5 bases removed from V and 4 bases from J, the gap between germline ends came to 8 bases. Looked up from germline, CDR1 is SEHNR and CDR2 is FQNEAQ (reference sequence). The CDR3 is CASSDGTYGYTF. DNA for the CDR3: TGTGCCAGCAGCGACGGGACCTATGGCTACACCTTC.